Below are 14 T cell receptor beta chains sequenced from a single sample in a study of cytomegalovirus exposure and HLA in healthy donors. PCR amplification relied on 60 Vbeta primers (plus 13 Jbeta primers). This table comes from immunoSEQ multiplex PCR, and its TCRdb copy is limited to in-frame clones, with some not included. The sample yields about 150,000 clones, over 80% seen once. Sequencing was performed on PBMCs. The origin of the receptors is a male donor in good health and CMV-seropositive.

The chain has TRBV19 and TRBJ2-2; TRBD2 agrees at 14 bases. V was pared by 7 bases and J by 7 bases, with 11 bases of the junction left unmatched. This CDR3 spans 17 amino acids. The germline gives CDR1 LNHDA, CDR2 SQIVND (reference sequence). CDR3 nucleotides: TGTGCCAGTACCCTGACTAGCGGGAGGGCGTATGGCGGGGAGCTGTTTTTT. Translated, it gives CASTLTSGRAYGGELFF.

The chain links TRBV28 to TRBJ2-5; 8 positions agree with TRBD1. The CDR3 extends over 15 amino acids. Germline V gene lookup returns CDR1 MDHEN and CDR2 SYDVKM. With 5 bases clipped from V and 0 bases from J, the junction kept 5 bases outside the gene matches. The CDR3 nucleotides read TGTGCCAGCAGTCGACAGGGGACTTACCAAGAGACCCAGTACTTC. This gives the protein CASSRQGTYQETQYF.

The V call is TRBV11-3, the J call TRBJ2-1; 13 positions agree with TRBD2. Germline CDR1 is SGHNT and CDR2 is YENEEA. The CDR3 is made up of 15 amino acids. V lost 4 bases, J lost 7 bases, and 4 bases stayed unmatched. CDR3 amino acids: CASSWGLAGLNEQFF. In nucleotides, the CDR3 is TGTGCCAGCAGCTGGGGACTAGCGGGATTAAATGAGCAGTTCTTC.

The chain employs TRBV6-1 and TRBJ2-7; possible D gene TRBD2, 6 bases. CDR3 length: 13 amino acids. With 4 bases removed from V and 2 bases from J, the gap between germline ends came to 9 bases. The germline V gene encodes CDR1 MNHNS and CDR2 SASEGT. CDR3 DNA sequence: TGTGCCAGCAGTGCAGAGCGGGCCTACGAGCAGTACTTC. It yields the protein CASSAERAYEQYF.

J is TRBJ2-3 and V is TRBV15, with D maybe TRBD2 (5 bases). Germline loops: CDR1 LNHNV, CDR2 YYDKDF (reference sequence). Between the trimmed V and J ends, which lost 7 bases and 4 bases, there was a span of 12 bases. The length of the CDR3 is 13 residues. CDR3 region: CATIAGGSDTQYF. CDR3 nucleotides: TGTGCCACCATCGCGGGTGGTTCAGATACGCAGTATTTT.

V usage is TRBV10-3 and J usage is TRBJ2-7; the D is unclear. This CDR3 region has 12 residues. Germline lookup yields CDR1 ENHRY and CDR2 SYGVKD. The V end lost 0 bases, the J end lost 6 bases, and 6 bases lay between the germline ends. CDR3 sequence reads: CAISESLAEQYF. The CDR3 DNA reads TGTGCCATCAGTGAGTCGTTAGCCGAGCAGTACTTC.

The chain joins TRBV27 to TRBJ2-2, with 14 bases aligning to TRBD2. The V gene end was trimmed by 5 bases and the J gene end by 6 bases; junction bases not matched to a gene: 8. Germline CDR1 is MNHEY and CDR2 is SMNVEV (reference sequence). There are 17 residues in the CDR3. The CDR3 sequence: CASSPRLAGGPAGELFF. For the CDR3, the DNA is TGTGCCAGCAGTCCAAGACTAGCGGGAGGGCCGGCCGGGGAGCTGTTTTTT.

This sequence joins TRBV27 and TRBJ2-1; TRBD2 matches 11 bases. The ends lost 5 bases at V and 3 bases at J; junction bases unmatched: 6. This CDR3 comprises 16 residues. CDR1 is MNHEY and CDR2 is SMNVEV in the germline V gene (reference sequence). The CDR3: CASSELLAGVYNEQFF. Here the CDR3 DNA reads TGTGCCAGCAGTGAGTTACTAGCGGGAGTCTACAATGAGCAGTTCTTC.

This clone was picked up one time. V gene TRBV15 combines with J gene TRBJ2-7; no firm D call. Per the germline V gene, CDR1 is LNHNV and CDR2 is YYDKDF (reference sequence). V was cut by 1 base and J by 2 bases, with 9 bases left in between. The CDR3 is made up of 14 amino acids. In DNA, the CDR3 is TGTGCCACCAGCAGAGGTGCGCAAACCTACGAGCAGTACTTC. Amino acid sequence: CATSRGAQTYEQYF.

This rearrangement joins TRBV7-9 to TRBJ2-2; D is uncertain. Trimming took 3 bases from V and 5 from J, leaving 7 bases between them. In germline, CDR1 is SEHNR, CDR2 FQNEAQ (reference sequence). CDR3 length equals 13 residues. CDR3 residues: CASSFSPTGELFF. CDR3 DNA: TGTGCCAGCAGCTTTTCTCCGACCGGGGAGCTGTTTTTT.

The V call is TRBV25-1, the J call TRBJ2-1, with a weak D call TRBD2 (6 bases). Trimming took 3 bases from V and 2 from J, leaving 11 bases between them. CDR3 length: 15 amino acids. Per the germline V gene, CDR1 is MGHDK and CDR2 is SYGVNS. The DNA of the CDR3 is TGTGCCAGCAGTGAGGTCGGGAGCCCCTACAATGAGCAGTTCTTC. Translation: CASSEVGSPYNEQFF.

V and J are TRBV19 and TRBJ2-2; unclear D gene. Germline-derived CDR1 and CDR2 are LNHDA and SQIVND (reference sequence). The CDR3 is 15 amino acids. Trimming removed 4 bases at V and 2 bases at J, with 11 bases between. CDR3 nucleotide sequence: TGTGCCAGTAGTAGGGCAGATACTAACACCGGGGAGCTGTTTTTT. Its translation: CASSRADTNTGELFF. The full variable domain, rest sourced from reference TRBV19 and TRBJ2-2, is DGGITQSPKYLFRKEGQNVTLSCEQNLNHDAMYWYRQDPGQGLRLIYYSQIVNDFQKGDIAEGYSVSREKKESFPLTVTSAQKNPTAFYLCASSRADTNTGELFFGEGSRLTVL.

The chain carries TRBV6-5 and TRBJ2-2; D may be TRBD1 (5 bases). CDR3 length: 14 amino acids. The V end lost 5 bases, the J end lost 6 bases, and 13 bases lay between the germline ends. From germline, CDR1 is MNHEY and CDR2 SVGAGI. CDR3 loop: CASSTQAFAGELFF. The CDR3 nucleotides are TGTGCCAGCAGTACACAGGCCTTCGCCGGGGAGCTGTTTTTT.

V and J are TRBV7-9 and TRBJ2-5, with 7 bases fitting TRBD2. Germline V gene sequence: CDR1 SEHNR, CDR2 FQNEAQ (reference sequence). The V gene end was trimmed by 5 bases and the J gene end by 5 bases; junction bases not matched to a gene: 8. The CDR3 covers 14 residues. The CDR3 loop is CASSPKRGVETQYF. Written as DNA, the CDR3 is TGTGCCAGCAGCCCCAAGCGGGGCGTGGAGACCCAGTACTTC.